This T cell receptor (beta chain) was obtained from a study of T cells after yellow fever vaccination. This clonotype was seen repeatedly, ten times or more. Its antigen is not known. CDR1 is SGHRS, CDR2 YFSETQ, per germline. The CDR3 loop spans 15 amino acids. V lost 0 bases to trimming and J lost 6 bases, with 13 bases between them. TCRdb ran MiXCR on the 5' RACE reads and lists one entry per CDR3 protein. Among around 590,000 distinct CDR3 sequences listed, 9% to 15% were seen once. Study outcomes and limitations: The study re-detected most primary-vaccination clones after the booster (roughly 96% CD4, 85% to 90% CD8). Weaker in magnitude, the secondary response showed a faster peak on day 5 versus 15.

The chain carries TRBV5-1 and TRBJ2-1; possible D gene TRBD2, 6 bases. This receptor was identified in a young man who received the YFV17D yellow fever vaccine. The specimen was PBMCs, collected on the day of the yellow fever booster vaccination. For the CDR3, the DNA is TGCGCCAGCAGCTTGGTTAGCGGACCCTCCAATGAGCAGTTCTTC. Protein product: CASSLVSGPSNEQFF.